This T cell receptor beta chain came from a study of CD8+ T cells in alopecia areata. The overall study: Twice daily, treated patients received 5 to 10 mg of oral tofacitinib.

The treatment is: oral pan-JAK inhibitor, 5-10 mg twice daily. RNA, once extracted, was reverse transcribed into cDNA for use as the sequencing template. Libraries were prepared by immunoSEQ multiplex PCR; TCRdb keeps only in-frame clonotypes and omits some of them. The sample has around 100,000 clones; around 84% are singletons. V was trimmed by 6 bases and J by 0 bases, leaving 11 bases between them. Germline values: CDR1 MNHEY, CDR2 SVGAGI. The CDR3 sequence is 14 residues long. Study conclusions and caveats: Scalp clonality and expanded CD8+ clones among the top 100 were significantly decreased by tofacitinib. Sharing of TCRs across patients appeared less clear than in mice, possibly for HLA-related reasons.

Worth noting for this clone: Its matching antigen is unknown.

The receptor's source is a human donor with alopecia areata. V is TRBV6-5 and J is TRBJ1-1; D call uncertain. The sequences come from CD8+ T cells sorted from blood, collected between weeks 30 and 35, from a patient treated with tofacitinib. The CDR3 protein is CASREGLLNTEAFF. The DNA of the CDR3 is TGTGCCAGCAGAGAAGGCCTCTTGAACACTGAAGCTTTCTTT.